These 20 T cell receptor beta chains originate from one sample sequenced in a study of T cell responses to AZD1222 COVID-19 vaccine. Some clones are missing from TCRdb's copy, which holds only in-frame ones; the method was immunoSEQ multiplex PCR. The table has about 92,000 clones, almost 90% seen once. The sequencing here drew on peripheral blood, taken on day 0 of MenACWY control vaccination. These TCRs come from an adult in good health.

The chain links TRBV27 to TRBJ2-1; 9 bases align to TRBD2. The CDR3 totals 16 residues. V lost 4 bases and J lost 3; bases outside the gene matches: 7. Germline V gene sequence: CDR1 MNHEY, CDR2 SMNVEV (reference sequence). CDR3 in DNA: TGTGCCAGCAGTTCCCCTAGCGGGGCGAACTACAATGAGCAGTTCTTC. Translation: CASSSPSGANYNEQFF.

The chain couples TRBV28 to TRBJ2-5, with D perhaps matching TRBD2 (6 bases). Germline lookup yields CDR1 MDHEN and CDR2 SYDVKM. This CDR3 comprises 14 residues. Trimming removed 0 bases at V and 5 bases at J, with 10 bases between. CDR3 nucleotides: TGTGCCAGCAGTTTATGGGCGGGAAGGGAGACCCAGTACTTC. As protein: CASSLWAGRETQYF.

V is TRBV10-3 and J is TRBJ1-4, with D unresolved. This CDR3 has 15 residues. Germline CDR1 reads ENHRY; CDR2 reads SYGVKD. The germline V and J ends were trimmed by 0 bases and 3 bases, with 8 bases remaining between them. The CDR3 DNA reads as TGTGCCATCAGTGAGTCACATATACCTAATGAAAAACTGTTTTTT. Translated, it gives CAISESHIPNEKLFF.

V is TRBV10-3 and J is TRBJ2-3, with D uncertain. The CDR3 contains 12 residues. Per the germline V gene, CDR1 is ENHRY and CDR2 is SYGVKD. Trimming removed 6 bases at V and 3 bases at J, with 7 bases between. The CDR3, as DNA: TGTGCCATCAGCGGTACTACAGATACGCAGTATTTT. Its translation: CAISGTTDTQYF.

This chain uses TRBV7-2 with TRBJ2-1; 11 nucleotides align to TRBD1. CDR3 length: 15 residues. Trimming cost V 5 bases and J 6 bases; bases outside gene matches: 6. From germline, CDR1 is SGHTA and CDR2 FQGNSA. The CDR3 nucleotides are TGTGCCAGCAGCCGGGGACAGGGGGTAATCAATGAGCAGTTCTTC. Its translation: CASSRGQGVINEQFF.

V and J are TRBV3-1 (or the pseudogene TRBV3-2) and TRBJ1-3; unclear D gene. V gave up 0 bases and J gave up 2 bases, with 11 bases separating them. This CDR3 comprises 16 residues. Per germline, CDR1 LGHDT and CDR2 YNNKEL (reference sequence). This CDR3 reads CASSQDFERTGNTIYF. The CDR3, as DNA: TGTGCCAGCAGCCAAGATTTCGAGAGAACTGGAAACACCATATATTTT.

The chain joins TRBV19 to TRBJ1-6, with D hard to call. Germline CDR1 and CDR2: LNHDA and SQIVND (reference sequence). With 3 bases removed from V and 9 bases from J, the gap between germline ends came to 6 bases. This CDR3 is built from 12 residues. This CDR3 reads CASSIPSSPLHF. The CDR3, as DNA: TGTGCCAGTAGTATCCCAAGTTCACCCCTCCACTTT.

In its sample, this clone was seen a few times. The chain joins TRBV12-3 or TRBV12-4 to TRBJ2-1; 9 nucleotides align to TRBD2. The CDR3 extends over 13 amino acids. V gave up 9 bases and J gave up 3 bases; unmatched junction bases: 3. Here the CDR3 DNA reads TGTGCCAGTCGCGGGGGGGGCTACAATGAGCAGTTCTTC. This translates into CASRGGGYNEQFF.

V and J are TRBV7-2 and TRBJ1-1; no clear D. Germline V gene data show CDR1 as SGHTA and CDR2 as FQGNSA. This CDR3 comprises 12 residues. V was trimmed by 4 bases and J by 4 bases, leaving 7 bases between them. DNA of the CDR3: TGTGCCAGCAGCTCCACAGCCACTGAAGCTTTCTTT. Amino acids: CASSSTATEAFF.

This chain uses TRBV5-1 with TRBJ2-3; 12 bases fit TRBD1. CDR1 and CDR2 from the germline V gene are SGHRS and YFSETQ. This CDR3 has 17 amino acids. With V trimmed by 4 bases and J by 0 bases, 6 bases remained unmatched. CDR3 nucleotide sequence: TGCGCCAGCAGCCCGGGGACAGGGGGCTCTAGCACAGATACGCAGTATTTT. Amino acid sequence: CASSPGTGGSSTDTQYF.

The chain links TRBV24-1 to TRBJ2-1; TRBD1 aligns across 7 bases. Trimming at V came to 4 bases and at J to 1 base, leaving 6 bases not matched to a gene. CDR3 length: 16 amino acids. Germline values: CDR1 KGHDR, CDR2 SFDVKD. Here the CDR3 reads CATSDRDSSSYNEQFF. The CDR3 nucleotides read TGTGCCACCAGTGACCGGGACAGTTCGTCCTACAATGAGCAGTTCTTC.

CDR3 sequence reads: CASSLEAWGSYNSPLHF. CDR3 in DNA: TGTGCCAGCAGTCTAGAAGCCTGGGGTTCCTATAATTCACCCCTCCACTTT. The rearrangement links TRBV2 to TRBJ1-6; no definite D call. V gave up 5 bases and J gave up 1 base, with 15 bases separating them. The length of the CDR3 is 17 residues. The germline V gene has CDR1 SNHLY and CDR2 FYNNEI.

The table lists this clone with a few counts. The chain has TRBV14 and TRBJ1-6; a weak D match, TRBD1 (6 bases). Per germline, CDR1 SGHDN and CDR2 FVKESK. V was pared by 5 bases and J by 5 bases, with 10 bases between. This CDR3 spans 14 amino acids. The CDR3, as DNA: TGTGCCAGCAGCTACAGGGTACATAATTCACCCCTCCACTTT. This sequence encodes CASSYRVHNSPLHF.

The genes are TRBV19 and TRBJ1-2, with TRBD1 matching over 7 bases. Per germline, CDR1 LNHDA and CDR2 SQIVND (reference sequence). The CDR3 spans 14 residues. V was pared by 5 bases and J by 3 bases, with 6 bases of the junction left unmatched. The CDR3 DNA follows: TGTGCCAGTAGTGCCCGACAGGGCGACTATGGCTACACCTTC. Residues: CASSARQGDYGYTF.

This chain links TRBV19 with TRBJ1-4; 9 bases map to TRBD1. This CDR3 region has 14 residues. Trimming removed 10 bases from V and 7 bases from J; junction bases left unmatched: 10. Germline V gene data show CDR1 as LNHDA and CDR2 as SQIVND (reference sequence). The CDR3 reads CATRSGQGTEKLFF. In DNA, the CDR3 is TGTGCCACCAGGTCGGGACAGGGTACTGAAAAACTGTTTTTT.

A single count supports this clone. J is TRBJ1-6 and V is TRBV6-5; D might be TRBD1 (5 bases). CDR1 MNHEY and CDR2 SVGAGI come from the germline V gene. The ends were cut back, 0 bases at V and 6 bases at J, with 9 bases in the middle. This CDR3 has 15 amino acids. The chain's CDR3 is CASSYSDQGNSPLHF. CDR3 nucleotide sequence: TGTGCCAGCAGTTACTCGGACCAGGGTAATTCACCCCTCCACTTT.

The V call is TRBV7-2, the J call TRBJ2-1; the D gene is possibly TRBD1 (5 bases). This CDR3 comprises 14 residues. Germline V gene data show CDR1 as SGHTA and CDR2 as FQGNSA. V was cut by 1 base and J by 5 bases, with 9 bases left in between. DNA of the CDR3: TGTGCCAGCAGCTTAGTCCAGGGAAACAATGAGCAGTTCTTC. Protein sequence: CASSLVQGNNEQFF. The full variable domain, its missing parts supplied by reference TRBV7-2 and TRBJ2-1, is GAGVSQSPSNKVTEKGKDVELRCDPISGHTALYWYRQSLGQGLEFLIYFQGNSAPDKSGLPSDRFSAERTGGSVSTLTIQRTQQEDSAVYLCASSLVQGNNEQFFGPGTRLTVL.

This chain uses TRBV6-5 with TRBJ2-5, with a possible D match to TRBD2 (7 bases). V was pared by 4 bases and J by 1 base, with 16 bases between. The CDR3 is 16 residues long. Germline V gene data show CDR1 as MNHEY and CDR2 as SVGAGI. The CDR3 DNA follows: TGTGCCAGCAGTTCCCCCGGGGGGCCACTCCAAGAGACCCAGTACTTC. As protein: CASSSPGGPLQETQYF.

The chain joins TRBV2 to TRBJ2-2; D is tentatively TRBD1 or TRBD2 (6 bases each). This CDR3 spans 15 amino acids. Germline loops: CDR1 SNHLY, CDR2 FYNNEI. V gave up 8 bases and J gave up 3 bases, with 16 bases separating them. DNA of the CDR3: TGTGCCAGCTTTAGGAGGGCAGGGGACACCGGGGAGCTGTTTTTT. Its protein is CASFRRAGDTGELFF.

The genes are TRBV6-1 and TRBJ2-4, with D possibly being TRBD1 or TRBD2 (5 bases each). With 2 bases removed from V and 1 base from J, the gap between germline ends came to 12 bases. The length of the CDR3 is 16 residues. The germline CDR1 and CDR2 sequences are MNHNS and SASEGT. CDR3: CASSENLWGAKNIQYF. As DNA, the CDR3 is TGTGCCAGCAGTGAAAACCTTTGGGGGGCCAAAAACATTCAGTACTTC.